This TCR beta chain was identified in a study of blood T cell repertoires in COVID-19. About the study: Sample material is recorded as cDNA or gDNA derived from T cells, B-cell-depleted T cells, or PBMCs.

Methods used by the authors: Reference gene primer amplification gave nucleated cell count estimates. Sequencing was performed with immunoSEQ multiplex PCR; in TCRdb, only in-frame clones are kept and a portion is missing. The V and J calls and the clone size are those of that table, but D and trimming were determined from the DNA. Of roughly 260,000 clones in the sample, roughly 88% were seen once. Looked up from germline, CDR1 is LNHNV and CDR2 is YYDKDF (reference sequence). V dropped 0 bases and J dropped 3 bases, with 12 bases sitting between them. CDR3 length: 16 residues. The sequenced sample consisted of peripheral blood. This sequence was found in a woman in her 40s who had recovered from COVID-19. The rearrangement joins TRBV15 to TRBJ1-3, with a tentative D call TRBD1 (6 bases). The CDR3 region is CATSRDLWGLGNTIYF. CDR3 coding DNA: TGTGCCACCAGCAGAGATCTCTGGGGGCTTGGAAACACCATATATTTT.